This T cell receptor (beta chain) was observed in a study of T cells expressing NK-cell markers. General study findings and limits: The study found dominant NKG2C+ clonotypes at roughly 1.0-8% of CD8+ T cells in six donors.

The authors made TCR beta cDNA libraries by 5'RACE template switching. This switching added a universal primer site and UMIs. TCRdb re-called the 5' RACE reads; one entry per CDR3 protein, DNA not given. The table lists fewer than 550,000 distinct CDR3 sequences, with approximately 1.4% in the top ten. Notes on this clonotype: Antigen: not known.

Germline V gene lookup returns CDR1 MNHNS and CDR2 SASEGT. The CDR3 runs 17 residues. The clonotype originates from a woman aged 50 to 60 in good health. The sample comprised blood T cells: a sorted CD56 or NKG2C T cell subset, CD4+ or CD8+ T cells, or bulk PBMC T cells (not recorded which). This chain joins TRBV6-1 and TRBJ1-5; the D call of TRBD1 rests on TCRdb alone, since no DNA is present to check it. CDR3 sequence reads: CACWELGSRGRGQPQHF.